A selection of T cell receptor beta chains follows, all from one sample in a study of cytomegalovirus exposure and HLA in healthy donors. Profiled with immunoSEQ multiplex PCR; TCRdb holds only in-frame clones, not every one. The repertoire includes 90,000 to 95,000 clones, around 82% of them detected once, and around 2% sits in the top ten. Sequences were obtained from PBMCs. These receptors originate from a man aged 18 to 29 in good health and CMV-seronegative. The CDR3 runs from the conserved cysteine through the conserved F or W. A D gene is named only where the DNA matches it firmly. Clone size is stated in some rows and not others, as once, few, many or a class when expanded.

>-|-|TRBV5-1|TRBJ1-2
CASSSAGPNYGYTF
TGCGCCAGCAGCTCCGCGGGCCCTAACTATGGCTACACCTTC
>-|TRBD2|TRBV15|TRBJ2-5
CATGRSGGRVGETKYF
TGTGCCACCGGCAGATCCGGGGGGAGAGTAGGGGAGACCAAGTACTTC
>-|TRBD1|TRBV5-1|TRBJ2-2
CASSRDRGTGELFF
TGCGCCAGCAGCCGGGACAGGGGGACCGGGGAGCTGTTTTTT
>-|-|TRBV18|TRBJ2-3
CASSGDQGITDTQYF
TGTGCCAGCTCAGGCGACCAGGGGATCACAGATACGCAGTATTTT
>-|TRBD1|TRBV7-2|TRBJ2-1
CASSFDRGEYNEQFF
TGTGCCAGCAGCTTCGACAGGGGGGAATACAATGAGCAGTTCTTC
>-|TRBD2|TRBV19|TRBJ2-1
CASRPLAGAYNEQFF
TGTGCCAGTAGGCCCCTAGCGGGGGCCTACAATGAGCAGTTCTTC
>once|-|TRBV6-5|TRBJ1-1
CASSNRRGPNTEAFF
TGTGCCAGCAGCAACAGGCGGGGTCCGAACACTGAAGCTTTCTTT
>-|-|TRBV7-2|TRBJ2-3
CASSPRLLGTDTQYF
TGTGCCAGCAGCCCGAGGCTTTTGGGCACAGATACGCAGTATTTT
>-|TRBD2|TRBV7-9|TRBJ2-1
CASSGRRGAYNEQFF
TGTGCCAGCAGCGGGAGACGGGGGGCCTACAATGAGCAGTTCTTC
>-|TRBD1|TRBV10-3|TRBJ1-2
CAISGYERGPSNYGYTF
TGTGCCATCAGTGGTTATGAGAGGGGGCCGTCTAACTATGGCTACACCTTC
>few|TRBD2|TRBV5-4|TRBJ2-1
CASSLIAGGYNEQFF
TGTGCCAGCAGCCTTATAGCGGGGGGTTACAATGAGCAGTTCTTC
>-|TRBD1|TRBV5-1|TRBJ2-3
CASRGQGRGDTQYF
TGCGCCAGCAGAGGACAGGGCAGAGGAGATACGCAGTATTTT
>-|TRBD2|TRBV15|TRBJ2-5
CATSRDRAGEETQYF
TGTGCCACCAGCAGAGATCGGGCGGGGGAAGAGACCCAGTACTTC
>-|-|TRBV15|TRBJ2-1
CATRTAISSYNEQFF
TGTGCCACCAGGACTGCGATCAGCTCCTACAATGAGCAGTTCTTC
>few|TRBD1|TRBV7-9|TRBJ1-1
CASSLTGANTEAFF
TGTGCCAGCAGCTTGACAGGGGCGAACACTGAAGCTTTCTTT
>-|TRBD2|TRBV27|TRBJ2-1
CASSLPGVAGGRNEQFF
TGTGCCAGCAGTTTACCTGGTGTAGCGGGGGGGAGGAATGAGCAGTTCTTC
>-|TRBD2|TRBV28|TRBJ2-3
CASRETSEDTQYF
TGTGCCAGCAGGGAGACTAGCGAAGATACGCAGTATTTT
>-|-|TRBV25-1|TRBJ1-2
CASSASGYHGGYTF
TGTGCCAGCAGTGCTAGCGGATACCATGGGGGCTACACCTTC
>-|-|TRBV18|TRBJ2-6
CASSLGTRSGANVLTF
TGTGCCAGCTCACTTGGGACACGGTCTGGGGCCAACGTCCTGACTTTC
>-|-|TRBV10-3|TRBJ2-5
CAISEGSIQETQYF
TGTGCCATCAGTGAGGGCTCAATCCAAGAGACCCAGTACTTC
>-|TRBD2|TRBV13|TRBJ2-3
CASSLRGVSDTQYF
TGTGCCAGCAGCTTACGGGGGGTTTCAGATACGCAGTATTTT
>-|TRBD2|TRBV15|TRBJ2-3
CATSRVPSGGSTDTQYF
TGTGCCACCAGCAGAGTCCCGAGCGGGGGTAGCACAGATACGCAGTATTTT
>-|TRBD1|TRBV15|TRBJ1-4
CATSRDRAENEKLFF
TGTGCCACCAGCAGGGACAGGGCTGAAAATGAAAAACTGTTTTTT
>few|-|TRBV19|TRBJ1-1
CASSISGVMNTEAFF
TGTGCCAGTAGTATATCGGGGGTAATGAACACTGAAGCTTTCTTT
>-|-|TRBV29-1|TRBJ2-7
CSVEGEESYEQYF
TGCAGCGTTGAGGGAGAGGAATCCTACGAGCAGTACTTC
>-|-|TRBV6-6|TRBJ1-2
CASSTPQGSHGYTF
TGTGCCAGCAGTACGCCCCAGGGATCCCATGGCTACACCTTC
>-|TRBD1|TRBV2|TRBJ1-5
CASITDRDNQPQHF
TGTGCCAGCATCACCGACAGGGACAATCAGCCCCAGCATTTT
>-|-|TRBV7-9|TRBJ1-2
CASSLAGGGYGYTF
TGTGCCAGCAGCTTAGCGGGAGGGGGCTATGGCTACACCTTC
>few|-|TRBV30|TRBJ1-6
CAWTPGVYGSPLHF
TGTGCCTGGACTCCAGGGGTTTACGGTTCACCCCTCCACTTT
>-|-|TRBV7-9|TRBJ1-1
CSSSLEGSGAFF
TGTTCCAGCAGCTTAGAAGGAAGCGGAGCTTTCTTT
>-|-|TRBV29-1|TRBJ1-2
CSVAGVGGYTF
TGCAGCGTAGCAGGGGTTGGTGGCTACACCTTC
>-|TRBD2|TRBV9|TRBJ2-1
CASSVGLAGAYNEQFF
TGTGCCAGCAGCGTAGGTCTAGCGGGGGCTTACAATGAGCAGTTCTTC
>-|-|TRBV5-6|TRBJ1-6
CASSFNSFLGRNSPLHF
TGTGCCAGCAGCTTCAATTCATTTTTGGGGCGCAATTCACCCCTCCACTTT
>few|-|TRBV5-6|TRBJ2-7
CASSLRGNYEQYF
TGTGCCAGCAGCTTGAGGGGAAACTACGAGCAGTACTTC
>-|TRBD1|TRBV7-2|TRBJ1-2
CASSLATRTGTMGYGYTF
TGTGCCAGCAGCTTAGCAACTAGGACAGGGACTATGGGCTATGGCTACACCTTC
>-|-|TRBV7-7|TRBJ1-1
CASRPPHSGDTEAFF
TGTGCTAGCAGGCCCCCGCATTCCGGGGACACTGAAGCTTTCTTT
>-|TRBD1|TRBV4-2|TRBJ2-5
CASSHAGQGQETQYF
TGTGCCAGCAGTCATGCAGGACAGGGCCAAGAGACCCAGTACTTC
>-|-|TRBV7-9|TRBJ2-7
CASSFQGYEQYF
TGTGCCAGCAGCTTTCAGGGGTACGAGCAGTACTTC
>-|-|TRBV29-1|TRBJ2-1
CSVPKGEGEQFF
TGCAGCGTGCCTAAGGGGGAGGGTGAGCAGTTCTTC
>few|TRBD2|TRBV7-2|TRBJ2-7
CASSPGGTYEQYF
TGTGCCAGCAGCCCGGGAGGTACCTACGAGCAGTACTTC
>-|-|TRBV29-1|TRBJ1-1
CSVPGGNTEAFF
TGCAGCGTCCCGGGGGGCAACACTGAAGCTTTCTTT